This T cell receptor (beta chain) was recorded in a study of blood T cells in healthy people across ages. Findings and caveats of the study: Naive CD4+ cell counts and diversity both ran higher in long-lived than in aged donors.

In regard to this clonotype: As yet, its antigen is unknown.

Primers used in a second PCR of roughly 6 to 12 cycles were a sample-barcoded 5' primer and a J-beta primer mix. All samples gave at least 2.5 million CDR3-containing paired-end reads. TCRdb used MiXCR to reprocess the 5' RACE reads, holding one entry per CDR3 protein. The repertoire holds 900,000 to 950,000 distinct CDR3 sequences, with about 29% as singletons. Collection of ten milliliters of peripheral blood was performed for each donor. CDR3 length: 16 residues. Germline loops: CDR1 SGHRS, CDR2 YFSETQ. With 4 bases clipped from V and 9 bases from J, the junction kept 15 bases outside the gene matches. The same data also contributed to another study, on T cells of mothers and their children. According to that study: Addition of sample barcodes and 2-4 random nucleotides occurred through the M1S primer of the second PCR.

Sequences were obtained from blood. V usage is TRBV5-1 and J usage is TRBJ2-1; 8 nucleotides agree with TRBD1. This clonotype was obtained from a woman aged 40 to 50 in good health. The CDR3 DNA reads TGCGCCAGCAGCGGGTCGGGCAGGCAGGGGGCTTCTGAGCAGTTCTTC. Encoded protein: CASSGSGRQGASEQFF. The whole variable domain, remainder taken from reference TRBV5-1 and TRBJ2-1, is KAGVTQTPRYLIKTRGQQVTLSCSPISGHRSVSWYQQTPGQGLQFLFEYFSETQRNKGNFPGRFSGRQFSNSRSEMNVSTLELGDSALYLCASSGSGRQGASEQFFGPGTRLTVL.